A selection of T cell receptor beta chains follows, all from one sample in a study of beta chain features in type 1 diabetes. Using immunoSEQ multiplex PCR, the repertoire was profiled, and TCRdb retains in-frame clones only, with some absent. The sample lists around 150,000 clones, 6.9% occurring once. Sequenced material: central memory CD4+ T cells from blood. All receptors derive from a woman younger than 45 in good health. Both conserved end residues are trimmed from each CDR3. Each record gives: V gene, J gene, CDR3 protein.

TRBV7-9,TRBJ2-1,ASSQYGTSGSNEQF
TRBV29-1,TRBJ2-2,SVQWFSGRNTGELF
TRBV4-2,TRBJ2-7,ASSQDPSSGEQY
TRBV30,TRBJ1-1,AWTLGADTEAF
TRBV28,TRBJ1-5,ASLRASQPQH
TRBV18,TRBJ1-5,ASSPSPGGEPQH
TRBV4-3,TRBJ2-1,ASSQDAGTSGSFGQF
TRBV7-7,TRBJ2-2,ASRLGQNTGELF
TRBV7-2,TRBJ2-3,ASSPSVPDTQY
TRBV28,TRBJ2-7,ASSSSGTGSYEQY
TRBV27,TRBJ1-5,ASSAWRRQPQH
TRBV18,TRBJ2-1,ASSLLTGVGNEQF
TRBV18,TRBJ2-3,ASSPPVGAQGTDTQY
TRBV7-8,TRBJ2-1,ASSSHASGRSRDEQF
TRBV4-3,TRBJ2-1,ASSQVAGSSYNEQF
TRBV10-3,TRBJ1-5,AISVGSSNQPQH
TRBV19,TRBJ2-7,ASSIMAAGTSVYEQY
TRBV28,TRBJ1-5,ASTSTGASNQPQH
TRBV28,TRBJ2-5,ASRLAGGYQETQY
TRBV7-2,TRBJ2-2,ASGGSVSAGELF
TRBV27,TRBJ1-3,ASSFRATRQGDGNTIY
TRBV6-6,TRBJ2-1,ASSYQLAGYNEQF
TRBV7-9,TRBJ2-1,ASSLVGGGAENEQF
TRBV2,TRBJ2-6,ASIYGLATGANVLT
TRBV15,TRBJ1-1,ATSRDRSQGAVNTEAF
TRBV7-2,TRBJ2-1,ASSLRSLAGINEQF
TRBV5-1,TRBJ2-1,ASSFSGSEDEQF
TRBV4-2,TRBJ2-5,ASSQTSGRAQTQY